This TCR beta chain emerged from a study of CD8+CD57+ T cells in acquired aplastic anemia. CD8+CD57+ cell expansion had been shown by flow cytometry in patients chosen for sequencing. Each patient gave a blood sample that was collected before any therapy had been received. This CDR3 is built from 14 residues. Germline V gene data show CDR1 as MNHNS and CDR2 as SASEGT. Germline trimming cut 3 bases from V and 9 bases from J; bases unmatched to any gene: 3. This clonotype was counted many times. TCR beta VDJ and CDR3 profiling used genomic DNA as template. TCRdb ran MiXCR on the reads and lists one entry per CDR3 protein. Of hundreds of thousands of distinct CDR3 sequences in the sample, 40% to 60% were seen once.

The rearrangement links TRBV6-1 to TRBJ1-6, with 9 bases aligning to TRBD1. This TCR came from a human donor with aplastic anemia. The sequenced sample was sorted CD4+, CD8+, or CD8+CD57+ T cells (not recorded which) from PBMCs. The CDR3 region is CASSEGQGGSPLHF. Here the CDR3 DNA reads TGTGCCAGCAGTGAGGGACAGGGAGGTTCACCCCTCCACTTT.